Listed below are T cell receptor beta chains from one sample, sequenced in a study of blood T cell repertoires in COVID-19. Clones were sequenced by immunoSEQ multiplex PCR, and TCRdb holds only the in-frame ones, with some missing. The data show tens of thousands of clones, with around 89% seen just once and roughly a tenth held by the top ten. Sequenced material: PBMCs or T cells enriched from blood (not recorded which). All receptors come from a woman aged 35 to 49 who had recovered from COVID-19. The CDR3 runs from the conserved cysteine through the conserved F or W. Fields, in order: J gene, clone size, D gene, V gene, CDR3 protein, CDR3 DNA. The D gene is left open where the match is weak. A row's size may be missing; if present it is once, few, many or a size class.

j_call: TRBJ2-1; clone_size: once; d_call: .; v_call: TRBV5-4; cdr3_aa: CASSLVGGNNEQFF; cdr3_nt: TGTGCCAGCAGCTTGGTTGGCGGAAACAATGAGCAGTTCTTC
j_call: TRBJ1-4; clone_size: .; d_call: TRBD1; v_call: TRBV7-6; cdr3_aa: CASSLGVGRTGSYEKLFF; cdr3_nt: TGTGCCAGCAGCTTAGGGGTAGGAAGGACAGGGTCGTATGAAAAACTGTTTTTT
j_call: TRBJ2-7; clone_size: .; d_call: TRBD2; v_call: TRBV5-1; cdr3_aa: CASSSSGGDYEQYF; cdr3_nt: TGCGCCAGCAGCTCTAGCGGGGGAGACTACGAGCAGTACTTC
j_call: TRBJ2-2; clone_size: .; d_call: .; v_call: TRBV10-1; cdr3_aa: CASSESSPFGNTGELFF; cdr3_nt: TGCGCCAGCAGTGAGTCGAGTCCGTTTGGGAACACCGGGGAGCTGTTTTTT
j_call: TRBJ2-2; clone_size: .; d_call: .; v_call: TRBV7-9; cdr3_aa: CASSLGGTANTGELFF; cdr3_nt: TGTGCCAGCAGCTTGGGGGGAACAGCGAACACCGGGGAGCTGTTTTTT
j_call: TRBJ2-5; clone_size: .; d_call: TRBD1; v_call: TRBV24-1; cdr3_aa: CATSAGGSETQYF; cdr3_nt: TGTGCCACCAGTGCAGGGGGCTCAGAGACCCAGTACTTC
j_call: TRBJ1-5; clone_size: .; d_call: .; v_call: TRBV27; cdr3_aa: CASRGQGNQPQHF; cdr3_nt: TGTGCCAGCAGGGGGCAGGGCAATCAGCCCCAGCATTTT
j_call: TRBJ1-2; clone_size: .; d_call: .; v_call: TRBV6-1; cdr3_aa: CASSDRTVYGYTF; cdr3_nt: TGTGCCAGCAGTGACCGGACAGTCTATGGCTACACCTTC
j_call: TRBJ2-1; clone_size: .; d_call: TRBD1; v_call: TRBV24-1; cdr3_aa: CATRTGVDNEQFF; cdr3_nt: TGTGCCACCAGGACAGGGGTGGACAATGAGCAGTTCTTC
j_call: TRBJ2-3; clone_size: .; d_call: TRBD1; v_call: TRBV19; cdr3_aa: CASSARTGIGDTQYF; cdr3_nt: TGTGCCAGTAGTGCCCGGACAGGGATAGGAGATACGCAGTATTTT
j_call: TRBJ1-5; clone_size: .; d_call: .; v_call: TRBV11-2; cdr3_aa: CASSPERGQPQHF; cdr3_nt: TGTGCCAGCAGCCCGGAGCGAGGTCAGCCCCAGCATTTT
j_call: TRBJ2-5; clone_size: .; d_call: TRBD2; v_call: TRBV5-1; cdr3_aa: CASSLDSGGAETQYF; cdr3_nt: TGCGCCAGCAGCTTGGATAGCGGGGGGGCGGAGACCCAGTACTTC
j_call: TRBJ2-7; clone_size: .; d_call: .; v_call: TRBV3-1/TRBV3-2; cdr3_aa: CASSQGSEQYF; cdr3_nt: TGTGCTAGCAGCCAAGGGAGCGAGCAGTACTTC
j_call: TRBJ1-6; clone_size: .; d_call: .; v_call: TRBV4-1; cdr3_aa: CASSQKGALGALSPERPLHF; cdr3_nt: TGCGCCAGCAGCCAAAAGGGAGCCCTGGGAGCCCTATCCCCCGAGCGACCCCTCCACTTT
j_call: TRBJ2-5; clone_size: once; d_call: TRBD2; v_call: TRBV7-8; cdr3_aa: CASSLAWTSGGLQETQYF; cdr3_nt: TGTGCCAGCAGCTTAGCGTGGACTAGCGGGGGGCTCCAAGAGACCCAGTACTTC
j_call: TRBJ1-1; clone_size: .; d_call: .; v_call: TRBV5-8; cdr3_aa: CASSLRASLTEAFF; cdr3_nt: TGTGCCAGCAGCTTGAGGGCTAGCCTAACTGAAGCTTTCTTT